This T cell receptor beta chain was identified in a study of T cell repertoires in urothelial bladder cancer (dated by TCRdb to between 2018 and 2021). As for the study more broadly: Clinical stages of the approximately twelve resected lesions were three cT0, three cTa, three cT1 and three cT2 or greater. A total of around 12 patients who had bladder lesions and were undergoing transurethral resection were prospectively identified. The study compared TCR repertoire clonality in bladder tumors with that in benign bladder inflammation. A total of 11 to 12 resected bladder lesions, made up of urothelial carcinoma (UC+) and benign (UC-) specimens, were studied. What the authors observed across the whole study: A median tumor infiltrating lymphocyte percentage of roughly 2% was observed in carcinoma specimens, compared with about 13% in benign specimens. In carcinoma specimens, one T-cell clone made up as much as 17% of infiltrating lymphocytes, versus approximately 1.9% in benign specimens. Fewer T cells were found in urothelial carcinoma specimens than in benign specimens, with medians of around 6,000 and 25,000, respectively.

V sheds 6 bases and J sheds 4 bases, leaving 12 bases between their ends. The CDR3 contains 12 residues, cysteine and phenylalanine counted. Only the CDR3 region is kept as DNA, spanning 36 bases read in frame from base 1. From a lookup of the germline V gene (reference sequence), CDR1 and CDR2 are GTSNPN and SVGIG. Remarks on this clone: The target of this receptor is not known. One base away there is no much larger clone; base qualities are not given.

The TCR beta chain CDR3 region was sequenced with the immunoSEQ assay. In the source study's methods: T-cell fraction, clonal dominance and maximum TCR clone frequency were calculated for each specimen. TCRdb retrieved this table from immuneACCESS and kept in-frame rearrangements only. Not all clones are present; in checked studies, unresolved V genes account for under half, and no reason is known for the remainder. V, J and clone size were drawn from that table, and D and trimming were deduced from the DNA. Recorded for this sample are 5,000 to 7,500 clones; 71% of them occurred a single time. The ten largest clones add up to more than 10% of the sample. Bladder lesion specimens were obtained at transurethral resection and were stored at -80C. DNA was isolated from bladder specimens obtained during transurethral resection.

This clonotype was sampled from a human donor with urothelial carcinoma. The chain employs TRBV30 and TRBJ2-5, with TRBD2 perhaps the D gene, on 5 matching bases. The specimen sequenced was tumor-infiltrating cells from bladder cancer. The CDR3 reads as follows: CACDRGTETQYF. The nucleotides read TGTGCCTGTGATCGGGGAACAGAGACCCAGTACTTC. The full variable domain, with segments outside the CDR3 supplied by the reference TRBV30 and TRBJ2-5 proteins, appears as SQTIHQWPATLVQPVGSPLSLECTVEGTSNPNLYWYRQAAGRGLQLLFYSVGIGQISSEVPQNLSASRPQDRQFILSSKKLLLSDSGFYLCACDRGTETQYFGPGTRLLVL.